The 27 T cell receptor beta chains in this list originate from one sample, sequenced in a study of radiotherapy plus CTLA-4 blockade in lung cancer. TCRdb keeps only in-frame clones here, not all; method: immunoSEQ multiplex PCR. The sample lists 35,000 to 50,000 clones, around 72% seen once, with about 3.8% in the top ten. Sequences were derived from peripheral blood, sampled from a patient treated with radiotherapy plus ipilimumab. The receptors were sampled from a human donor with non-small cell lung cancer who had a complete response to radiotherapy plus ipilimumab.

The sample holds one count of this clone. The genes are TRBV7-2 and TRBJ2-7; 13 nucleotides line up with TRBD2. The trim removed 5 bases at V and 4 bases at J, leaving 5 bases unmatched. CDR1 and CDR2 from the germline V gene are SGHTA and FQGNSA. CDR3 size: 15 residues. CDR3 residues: CASSRGGLAGYEQYF. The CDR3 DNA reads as TGTGCCAGCAGCCGGGGGGGACTAGCGGGATACGAGCAGTACTTC.

This CDR3 is CASSSTGYYGYTF. The CDR3 DNA reads TGTGCCAGCAGTTCGACAGGGTACTATGGCTACACCTTC. The chain is built from TRBV2 and TRBJ1-2; the match to TRBD1 covers 7 bases. Trimming took 5 bases from V and 3 from J; bases not matched to a gene: 3. Germline CDR1 and CDR2: SNHLY and FYNNEI. CDR3 length equals 13 residues.

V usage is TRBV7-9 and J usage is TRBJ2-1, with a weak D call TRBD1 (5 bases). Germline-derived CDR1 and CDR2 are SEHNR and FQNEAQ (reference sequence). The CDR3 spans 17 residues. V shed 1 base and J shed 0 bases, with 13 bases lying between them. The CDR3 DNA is TGTGCCAGCAGCTTAGAACGGACAATGGGCTCCTACAATGAGCAGTTCTTC. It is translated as CASSLERTMGSYNEQFF.

In nucleotides, the CDR3 is TGTGCCAGCAGTTCGGGCAGGGGGAGCTATAATTCACCCCTCCACTTT. It specifies CASSSGRGSYNSPLHF. V gene TRBV7-9 combines with J gene TRBJ1-6, with 7 bases that match TRBD1. V trimming: 6 bases; J trimming: 3 bases; junction bases outside the gene matches: 8. There are 16 residues in the CDR3. CDR1 and CDR2 (germline): SEHNR, FQNEAQ (reference sequence).

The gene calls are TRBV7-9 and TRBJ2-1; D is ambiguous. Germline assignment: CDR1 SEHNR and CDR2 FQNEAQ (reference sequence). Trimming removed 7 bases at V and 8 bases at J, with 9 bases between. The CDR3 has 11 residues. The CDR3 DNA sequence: TGTGCCAGCAATGGAGAGGATGAGCAGTTCTTC. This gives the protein CASNGEDEQFF.

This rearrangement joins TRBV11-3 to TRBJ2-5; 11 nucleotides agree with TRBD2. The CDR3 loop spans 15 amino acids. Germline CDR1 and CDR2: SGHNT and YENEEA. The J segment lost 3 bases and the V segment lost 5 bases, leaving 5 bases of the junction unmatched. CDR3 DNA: TGTGCCAGCAGCCCCCGGGGACTAGCGGAAGAGACCCAGTACTTC. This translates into CASSPRGLAEETQYF.

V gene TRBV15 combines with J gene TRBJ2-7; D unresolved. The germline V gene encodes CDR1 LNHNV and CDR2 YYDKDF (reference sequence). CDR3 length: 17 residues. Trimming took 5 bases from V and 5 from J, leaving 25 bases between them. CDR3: CATSDYGGVDNLDEQYF. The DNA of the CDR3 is TGTGCCACCAGCGATTACGGTGGCGTTGACAATTTGGACGAGCAGTACTTC.

The CDR3 sequence: CASRPAGTGGLEQYF. The CDR3 nucleotides read TGTGCCAGCAGACCTGCTGGGACAGGGGGGCTCGAGCAGTACTTC. The J gene is TRBJ2-7, the V gene TRBV5-4; 11 bases are shared with TRBD1. From germline, CDR1 is SGHNT and CDR2 YYREEE (reference sequence). The length of the CDR3 is 15 residues. The V segment lost 5 bases and the J segment 6 bases; nucleotides outside the gene matches: 10.

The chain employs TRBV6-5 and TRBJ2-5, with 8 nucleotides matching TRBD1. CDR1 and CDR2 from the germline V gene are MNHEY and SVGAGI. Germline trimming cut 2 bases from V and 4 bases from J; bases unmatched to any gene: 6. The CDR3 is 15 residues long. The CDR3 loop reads CASSYPGQGRETQYF. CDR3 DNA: TGTGCCAGCAGTTACCCCGGACAGGGAAGAGAGACCCAGTACTTC.

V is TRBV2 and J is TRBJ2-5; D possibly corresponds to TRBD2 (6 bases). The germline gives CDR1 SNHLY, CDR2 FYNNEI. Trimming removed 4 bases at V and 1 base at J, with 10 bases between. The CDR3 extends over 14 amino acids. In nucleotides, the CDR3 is TGTGCCAGCAGTGTTCGGAGGGTCCAAGAGACCCAGTACTTC. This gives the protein CASSVRRVQETQYF.

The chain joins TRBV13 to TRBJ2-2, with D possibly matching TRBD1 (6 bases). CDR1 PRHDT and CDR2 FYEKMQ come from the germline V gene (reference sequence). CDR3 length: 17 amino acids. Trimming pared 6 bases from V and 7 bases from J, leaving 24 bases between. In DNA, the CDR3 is TGTGCCAGCAGGGTCATGGGTCTCGGACAGCTTGGCGGGGAGCTGTTTTTT. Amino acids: CASRVMGLGQLGGELFF.

The chain's CDR3 is CASSLTDRPYEQYF. CDR3 DNA: TGTGCCAGCAGTTTAACAGACAGGCCTTACGAGCAGTACTTC. V usage is TRBV27 and J usage is TRBJ2-7; a weak D match, TRBD1 (6 bases). V gave up 2 bases and J gave up 4 bases, with 12 bases separating them. The CDR3 is 14 residues long. Looked up from germline, CDR1 is MNHEY and CDR2 is SMNVEV (reference sequence).

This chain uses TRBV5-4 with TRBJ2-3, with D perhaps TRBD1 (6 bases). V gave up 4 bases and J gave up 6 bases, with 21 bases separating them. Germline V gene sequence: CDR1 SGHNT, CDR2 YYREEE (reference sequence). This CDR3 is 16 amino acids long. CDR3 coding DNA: TGTGCCAGCAGCGTTCTCCCGGGACAAAAGACGGATACGCAGTATTTT. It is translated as CASSVLPGQKTDTQYF.

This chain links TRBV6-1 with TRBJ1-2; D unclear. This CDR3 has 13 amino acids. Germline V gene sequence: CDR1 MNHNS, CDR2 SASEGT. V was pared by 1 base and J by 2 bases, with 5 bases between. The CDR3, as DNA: TGTGCCAGCAGTGAAGACGGGAACTATGGCTACACCTTC. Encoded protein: CASSEDGNYGYTF.

The CDR3 DNA reads TGTGCCAGCAGCTTAGTAGGGACAGGGTTCTCTGGGGCCAACGTCCTGACTTTC. Encoded protein: CASSLVGTGFSGANVLTF. The chain employs TRBV7-2 and TRBJ2-6; 9 bases fit TRBD1. Germline lookup yields CDR1 SGHTA and CDR2 FQGNSA. Trimming cost V 1 base and J 0 bases; bases outside gene matches: 4. There are 18 residues in the CDR3.

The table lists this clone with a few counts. The CDR3 is CASSESGTSGKYEQYF. The CDR3 DNA sequence: TGTGCCAGCAGTGAATCCGGAACTAGCGGGAAATACGAGCAGTACTTC. The V call is TRBV6-1, the J call TRBJ2-7, with 10 bases lining up with TRBD2. Trimming removed 2 bases from V and 4 bases from J; junction bases left unmatched: 8. This CDR3 region has 16 residues. Germline-derived CDR1 and CDR2 are MNHNS and SASEGT.

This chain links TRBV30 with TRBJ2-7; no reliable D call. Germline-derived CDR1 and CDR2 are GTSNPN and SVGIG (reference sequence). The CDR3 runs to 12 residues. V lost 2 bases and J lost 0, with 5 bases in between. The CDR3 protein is CAWSRSSYEQYF. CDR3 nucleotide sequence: TGTGCCTGGAGTCGGAGCTCCTACGAGCAGTACTTC. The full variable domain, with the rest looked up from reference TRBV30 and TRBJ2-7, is SQTIHQWPATLVQPVGSPLSLECTVEGTSNPNLYWYRQAAGRGLQLLFYSVGIGQISSEVPQNLSASRPQDRQFILSSKKLLLSDSGFYLCAWSRSSYEQYFGPGTRLTVT.

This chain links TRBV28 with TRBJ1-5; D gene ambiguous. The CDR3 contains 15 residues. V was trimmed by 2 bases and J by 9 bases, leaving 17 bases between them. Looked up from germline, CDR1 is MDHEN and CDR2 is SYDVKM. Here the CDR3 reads CASSLTPEGRGPQHF. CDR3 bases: TGTGCCAGCAGTTTAACACCCGAAGGGAGAGGGCCCCAGCATTTT.

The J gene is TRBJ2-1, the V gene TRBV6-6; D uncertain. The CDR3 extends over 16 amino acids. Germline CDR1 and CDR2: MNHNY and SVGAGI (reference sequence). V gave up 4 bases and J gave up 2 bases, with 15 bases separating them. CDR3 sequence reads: CASSSPPGKPYNEQFF. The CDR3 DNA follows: TGTGCCAGCAGTTCCCCACCCGGTAAGCCCTACAATGAGCAGTTCTTC.

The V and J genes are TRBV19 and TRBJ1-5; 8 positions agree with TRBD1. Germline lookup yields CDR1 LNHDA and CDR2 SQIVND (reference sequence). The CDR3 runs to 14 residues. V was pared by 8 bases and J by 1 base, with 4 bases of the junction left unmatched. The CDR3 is CASGQGISNQPQHF. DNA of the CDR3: TGTGCCAGTGGACAGGGTATAAGCAATCAGCCCCAGCATTTT.

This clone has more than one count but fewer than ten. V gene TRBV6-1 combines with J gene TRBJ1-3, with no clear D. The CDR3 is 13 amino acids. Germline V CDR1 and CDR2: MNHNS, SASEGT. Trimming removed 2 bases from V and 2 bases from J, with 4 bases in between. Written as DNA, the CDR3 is TGTGCCAGCAGTGAATGGCCTGGAAACACCATATATTTT. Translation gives CASSEWPGNTIYF.

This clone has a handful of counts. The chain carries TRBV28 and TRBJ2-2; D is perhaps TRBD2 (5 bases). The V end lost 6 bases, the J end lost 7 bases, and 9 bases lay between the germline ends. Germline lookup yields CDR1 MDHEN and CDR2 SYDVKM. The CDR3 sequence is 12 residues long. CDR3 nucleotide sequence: TGTGCCAGCAGCCGGGCGGGCGGGGAGCTGTTTTTT. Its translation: CASSRAGGELFF.

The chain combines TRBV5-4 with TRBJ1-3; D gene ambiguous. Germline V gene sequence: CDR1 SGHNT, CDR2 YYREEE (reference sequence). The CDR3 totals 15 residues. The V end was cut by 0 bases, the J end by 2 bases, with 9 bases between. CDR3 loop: CASSLDPGAGNTIYF. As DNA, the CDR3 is TGTGCCAGCAGCTTGGATCCGGGTGCTGGAAACACCATATATTTT.

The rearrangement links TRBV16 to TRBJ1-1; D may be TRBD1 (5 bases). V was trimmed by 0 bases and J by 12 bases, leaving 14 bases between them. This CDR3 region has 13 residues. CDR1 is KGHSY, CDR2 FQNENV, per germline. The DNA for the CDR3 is TGTGCCAGCAGCCAATCGGAGGGGTGGCGGCCTTTCTTT. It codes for CASSQSEGWRPFF.

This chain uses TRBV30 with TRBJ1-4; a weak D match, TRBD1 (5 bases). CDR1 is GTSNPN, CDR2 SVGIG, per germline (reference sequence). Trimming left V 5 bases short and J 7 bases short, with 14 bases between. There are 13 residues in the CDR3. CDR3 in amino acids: CAWSGGSTEKLFF. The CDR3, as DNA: TGTGCCTGGTCCGGGGGGTCGACTGAAAAACTGTTTTTT.

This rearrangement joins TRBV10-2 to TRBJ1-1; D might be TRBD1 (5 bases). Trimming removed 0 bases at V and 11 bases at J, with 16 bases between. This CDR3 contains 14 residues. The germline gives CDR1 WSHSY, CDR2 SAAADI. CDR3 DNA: TGCGCCAGCAGTGAGTCAGGGGCAGGGAAGAGGGCTTTCTTT. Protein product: CASSESGAGKRAFF.

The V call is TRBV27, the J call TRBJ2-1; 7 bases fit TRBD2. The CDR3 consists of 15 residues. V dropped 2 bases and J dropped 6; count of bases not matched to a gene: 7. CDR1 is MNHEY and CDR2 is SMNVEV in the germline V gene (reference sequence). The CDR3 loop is CASSLGWLAVNEQFF. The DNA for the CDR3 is TGTGCCAGCAGTTTAGGCTGGCTAGCGGTCAATGAGCAGTTCTTC.